A single T cell receptor beta chain is shown here with its context. Its antigen is currently unknown. The record originates from a study of graft-versus-host responses after intestinal transplantation. Germline lookup yields CDR1 SEHNR and CDR2 FQNEAQ (reference sequence). After removal of 5 bases from V and 9 bases from J, the junction contained 7 bases not matched to a gene. This CDR3 region has 14 residues. The study, taken as a whole, reports: In recipient marrow, GvH clones were found, and some appeared first in ileum or blood. Those patients showing graft-donor T cell macrochimerism displayed high graft-versus-host to host-versus-graft clonal ratios in allografts.

Repertoires were generated with immunoSEQ multiplex PCR, while TCRdb's copy carries only in-frame clones and drops some. The sample consists of tens of thousands of clones, over 75% of them appearing once. The sample here was unstimulated CD8+ T cells sorted from spleen or lymph node cells, taken before intestinal transplant. This clonotype was sampled from a human donor who received an intestinal transplant. The rearrangement joins TRBV7-9 to TRBJ2-1, with 10 bases aligning to TRBD2. CDR3 amino acids: CASSLSGRASEQFF. Here the CDR3 DNA reads TGTGCCAGCAGCCTAAGCGGGAGGGCCTCTGAGCAGTTCTTC.